Included here is one T cell receptor (beta chain) sequence, with context. This specimen comes from a study of metastatic and nonmetastatic thyroid tumors. Study context: Thyroid patients, malignant and benign, had repertoires compared across blood and tumor or nodule tissue.

TCRdb re-analyzed the PCR reads through MiXCR. Here the sample spans about 16,000 clones, approximately 32% being singletons. The CDR3 is 17 residues long. CDR1 and CDR2 (germline): SGDLS, YYNGEE. J lost 5 bases, V lost 2 bases, and 10 bases had no gene match. Prior to thyroid surgery, none of the patients had received any treatment. V gene TRBV9 combines with J gene TRBJ2-3; 11 positions agree with TRBD2. Input material: tumor tissue. The receptor was isolated from a female donor with papillary thyroid cancer or a benign thyroid nodule (not recorded which). Some clones in this sample may be carry-over from other donors' samples. The CDR3 bases are TGTGCCAGCAGCGTTACCGGGACTAGCGGTGGGGGAGATACGCAGTATTTT. This gives the protein CASSVTGTSGGGDTQYF.